This T cell receptor (beta chain) was profiled in a study of CD8 T cells in ankylosing spondylitis. This clonotype occurred a few times. As yet, its antigen is unknown. Broader study findings: For ankylosing spondylitis blood, a TCR beta motif of 7 or 8 highly homologous variants appeared characteristic. Relatively rare in peripheral blood, disease-linked clones were also CD8+. Previous work reported some of these motif variants in the synovial fluid and blood of reactive arthritis.

The V gene lost 6 bases and the J gene lost 0 bases, with 18 bases spanning the gap. The CDR3 extends over 15 amino acids. CDR1 and CDR2 from the germline V gene are DFQATT and SNEGSKA (reference sequence). Scientists made TCR beta libraries using quantitative 5'-RACE with molecular barcodes. TCRdb used MiXCR to reprocess the 5' RACE reads, holding one entry per CDR3 protein. The repertoire has about 210,000 distinct CDR3 sequences, about 7.3% of them found once; the top ten carry around 14%. The sample comprised blood, either unsorted or a sorted T cell fraction (not recorded which). The TCR sequence derives from a male donor with ankylosing spondylitis. This chain uses TRBV20-1 with TRBJ2-7, with D perhaps matching TRBD2 (6 bases). The CDR3 DNA is TGCAGTGCGGCGCCCTGGGCGGGATCCTCCTACGAGCAGTACTTC. As protein: CSAAPWAGSSYEQYF.